This T cell receptor beta chain was sequenced in a study of T cell clones after liver transplantation. Germline CDR1 reads SQVTM; CDR2 reads ANQGSEA. Trimming left V 4 bases short and J 3 bases short, with 9 bases between. This CDR3 comprises 12 residues. This clone was counted once. Libraries were prepared by immunoSEQ multiplex PCR; TCRdb keeps only in-frame clonotypes and omits some of them. The sample has 65,000 to 80,000 clones, about 80% seen once. This chain joins TRBV29-1 and TRBJ2-5; a weak D match, TRBD2 (5 bases). The sample was CD4+ T cells from blood, taken before liver transplant. The TCR comes from a human donor who received a liver transplant. This CDR3 is CSVGRGKETQYF. CDR3 DNA: TGCAGCGTTGGAAGAGGGAAAGAGACCCAGTACTTC.